This TCR beta chain was captured in a study of cytomegalovirus exposure and HLA in healthy donors. Study at large: Earlier sequencing of around 190 million T cells yielded roughly 100 million unique TCR beta sequences.

60 Vbeta and 13 Jbeta primers were used in PCR. The repertoire was sequenced with immunoSEQ multiplex PCR; TCRdb's copy has only in-frame clones and lacks some. The sample has approximately 100,000 clones, more than 75% seen once. Trimming left V 5 bases short and J 4 bases short, with 10 bases between. Germline V gene data show CDR1 as SQVTM and CDR2 as ANQGSEA. The CDR3 runs to 12 residues. The sample was PBMCs. The chain is built from TRBV29-1 and TRBJ2-3, with D maybe TRBD1 (5 bases). This TCR came from a woman aged 18-30 years in good health and CMV-seropositive. The CDR3 sequence is CSVRGDADTQYF. In nucleotides, the CDR3 is TGCAGCGTTAGGGGCGATGCAGATACGCAGTATTTT.